The 30 T cell receptor beta chains presented below share a single source sample, sequenced in a study of tumor-infiltrating lymphocytes in primary liver carcinoma. The blood RNA (from unsorted whole blood) was obtained, and germline DNA was also extracted. Researchers generated TCR beta cDNA from around 510 ng of total RNA, relying on a constant-region primer. Generation of the TCR beta libraries relied on three nested multiplex PCR rounds using slightly modified ARM-PCR. A C-beta reverse primer was combined with TRBV1-TRBV30 forward primers in the first two PCR rounds, and each round had 10 cycles. From the multiplex PCR reads, TCRdb called clonotypes with MiXCR, one entry per CDR3 protein. The sample lists 300,000 to 400,000 distinct CDR3 sequences; 65% were seen once. Sequenced input: peripheral blood. The receptors come from a man aged 35-49 years with primary liver carcinoma and hepatitis B virus infection.

To note about this clonotype: A read error may explain this, as a much larger clone is one base away. The CDR3 DNA is TGTGCCATCATTGAGCAGGATAATGAGCAGTTCTTC. It specifies CAIIEQDNEQFF. This chain uses TRBV10-3 with TRBJ2-1; no clear D. CDR3 length: 12 amino acids. Germline values: CDR1 ENHRY, CDR2 SYGVKD.

This clonotype was recorded many times. The gene calls are TRBV6-2 or TRBV6-3 and TRBJ2-7; TRBD1 matches at 8 bases. Germline-derived CDR1 and CDR2 are MNHEY and SVGEGT. The CDR3 sequence is 16 residues long. The V segment lost 2 bases and the J segment 1 base; nucleotides outside the gene matches: 7. This chain's CDR3 is CASSYQTGEVSYEQYF. CDR3 nucleotide sequence: TGTGCCAGCAGTTACCAGACAGGGGAGGTGTCCTACGAGCAGTACTTC.

On this clonotype: This CDR3 is missing its conserved last phenylalanine or tryptophan, likely due to a read error. The chain links TRBV6-2 or TRBV6-3 to TRBJ2-2; perhaps TRBD2 as D (6 bases). CDR3 length: 13 amino acids. CDR1 and CDR2 from the germline V gene are MNHEY and SVGEGT. The CDR3 loop is CASSPQGGGKLFL. The CDR3 region has the DNA TGTGCCAGCAGTCCGCAGGGCGGCGGGAAGCTGTTTCTT.

This clonotype has more than one count but fewer than ten. CDR3 loop: CASSSAATNEKLFF. The CDR3 DNA is TGCGCCAGCAGCTCAGCCGCAACTAATGAAAAACTGTTTTTT. This chain uses TRBV5-1 with TRBJ1-4; D is unresolved. The V gene's germline CDR1 is SGHRS and CDR2 YFSETQ. The V end lost 3 bases, the J end lost 0 bases, and 6 bases lay between the germline ends. The CDR3 has 14 residues. Variable domain in full (rest from reference TRBV5-1 and TRBJ1-4): KAGVTQTPRYLIKTRGQQVTLSCSPISGHRSVSWYQQTPGQGLQFLFEYFSETQRNKGNFPGRFSGRQFSNSRSEMNVSTLELGDSALYLCASSSAATNEKLFFGSGTQLSVL.

With regard to this clonotype: At one of its ends the junction is not consistent with the germline gene, which may arise from a read error. The V call is TRBV5-1, the J call TRBJ2-5; 7 nucleotides agree with TRBD1. CDR1 is SGHRS, CDR2 YFSETQ, per germline. The CDR3 loop spans 14 amino acids. CDR3 DNA sequence: TGCACCAGCCGCCGGGACAGAGGAGCGGAGACTCAGTACTTC. It codes for CTSRRDRGAETQYF. Full variable domain (outside the CDR3, taken from reference TRBV5-1 and TRBJ2-5): KAGVTQTPRYLIKTRGQQVTLSCSPISGHRSVSWYQQTPGQGLQFLFEYFSETQRNKGNFPGRFSGRQFSNSRSEMNVSTLELGDSALYLCTSRRDRGAETQYFGPGTRLLVL.

Remarks on this clonotype: A much larger clone lies one base from this, so it may be a read error. V is TRBV5-4 and J is TRBJ1-6; 7 positions match TRBD1. Per the germline V gene, CDR1 is SGHNT and CDR2 is YYREEE (reference sequence). The CDR3 has 16 amino acids. V lost 3 bases, J lost 9 bases, and 12 bases stayed unmatched. The CDR3 region has the DNA TGTGCCAGCAGCTACATTGACAGGGTATGGAGTTCACCCCTCCACTTT. Translated, it gives CASSYIDRVWSSPLHF. The entire variable domain, with the rest obtained from reference TRBV5-4 and TRBJ1-6, is as follows: ETGVTQSPTHLIKTRGQQVTLRCSSQSGHNTVSWYQQALGQGPQFIFQYYREEENGRGNFPPRFSGLQFPNYSSELNVNALELDDSALYLCASSYIDRVWSSPLHFGNGTRLTVT.

Concerning this clonotype: A much bigger clone sits one base away, suggesting this may be a read error. V is TRBV6-2 or TRBV6-3 and J is TRBJ2-1; the D gene is possibly TRBD2 (6 bases). Germline V gene sequence: CDR1 MNHEY, CDR2 SVGEGT. The CDR3 has 12 amino acids. The CDR3 loop reads CAGSRGGREQFF. The CDR3, as DNA: TGTGCCGGCAGCAGAGGAGGGCGGGAGCAGTTCTTC.

Turning to this clonotype: The germline gene is not matched at one end of the junction; a read error may be the cause. The chain carries TRBV11-2 and TRBJ2-7, with D perhaps matching TRBD1 or TRBD2 (5 bases each). Germline V gives CDR1 SGHAT, CDR2 FQNNGV. CDR3 length: 13 residues. This CDR3 reads CASSLDRGDERYF. The CDR3 bases are TGTGCCAGCAGCTTAGATAGGGGCGACGAGCGGTATTTC.

In this sample, this clonotype turned up many times. The chain is built from TRBV12-3 or TRBV12-4 and TRBJ2-7, with TRBD2 matching 7 bases. The ends lost 7 bases at V and 5 bases at J; junction bases unmatched: 8. This CDR3 has 13 amino acids. This CDR3 is CASNYGLVDEQYF. CDR3 DNA: TGTGCCAGCAACTACGGACTAGTTGACGAGCAGTACTTC.

With regard to this clonotype: The CDR3 ends on some other residue instead of the conserved phenylalanine or tryptophan, so this is likely a read error. The chain combines TRBV11-2 with TRBJ2-1; D is unclear. The V gene's germline CDR1 is SGHAT and CDR2 FQNNGV. This CDR3 is 15 amino acids long. The CDR3 DNA follows: TGTGCCAACAGCTTAGGGCAGAGCTCCTACAATGGGCAGTTCTCC. Its translation is CANSLGQSSYNGQFS.

The chain joins TRBV6-5 to TRBJ1-2; no reliable D call. The germline CDR1 and CDR2 sequences are MNHEY and SVGAGI. The germline V and J ends were trimmed by 6 bases and 4 bases, with 18 bases remaining between them. This CDR3 region has 15 residues. This CDR3 is CASSLREGYFYGYTF. The CDR3 nucleotides are TGTGCCAGCAGCCTTCGTGAAGGGTACTTCTATGGCTACACCTTC.

This clonotype was counted at least ten times. At one of its ends the junction is not consistent with the germline gene, which may arise from a read error. The chain couples TRBV12-3 or TRBV12-4 to TRBJ2-3; D not certain. The CDR3 spans 13 residues. DNA of the CDR3: TGCGCCAGCAGCTTGGCTTTGCGCGATACGCAGTATTTT. This sequence encodes CASSLALRDTQYF.

This clonotype was detected once. The chain employs TRBV6-6 and TRBJ1-2, with 7 bases lining up with TRBD1. Per germline, CDR1 MNHNY and CDR2 SVGAGI (reference sequence). Trimming removed 2 bases from V and 7 bases from J; junction bases left unmatched: 7. The CDR3 runs to 14 residues. CDR3 nucleotides: TGTGCCAGCAGTTACCAGGGACAGTACTGTGGCTACACCTTC. Translation: CASSYQGQYCGYTF.

The chain recombines TRBV5-1 with TRBJ2-3; D is unclear. The CDR3 covers 15 residues. V was trimmed by 1 base and J by 1 base, leaving 10 bases between them. Per germline, CDR1 SGHRS and CDR2 YFSETQ. The CDR3 is CASSLTQPRTDTQYF. CDR3 nucleotide sequence: TGCGCCAGCAGCTTGACGCAGCCCCGCACAGATACGCAGTATTTT.

The chain joins TRBV10-1 to TRBJ2-2, with D unclear. With 3 bases removed from V and 3 bases from J, the gap between germline ends came to 8 bases. Germline CDR1 WNHNN, CDR2 SYGVQD (reference sequence). The CDR3 covers 14 residues. The CDR3 DNA is TGCGCCAGCAGTGATGGGCAAGACACCGGGGAGCTGTTTTTT. It encodes CASSDGQDTGELFF.

Regarding this clonotype: A clone one base away is much larger, so this may be a read error. The V call is TRBV12-3 or TRBV12-4, the J call TRBJ1-1, with 8 bases fitting TRBD1. The CDR3 runs to 16 residues. The CDR3 protein is CASILADRGLNTEALF. CDR3 nucleotides: TGTGCCAGCATCCTGGCCGACAGGGGATTGAACACTGAAGCTCTCTTT.

The rearrangement links TRBV30 to TRBJ1-5; D uncertain. Germline V gene data show CDR1 as GTSNPN and CDR2 as SVGIG (reference sequence). V lost 0 bases, J lost 0 bases, and 6 bases lay in between. This CDR3 comprises 14 residues. The CDR3, as DNA: TGTGCCTGGAGTGTAGTCAGTAGCAATCAGCCCCAGCATTTT. Protein product: CAWSVVSSNQPQHF.

Worth noting for this clonotype: This could be a read error, since a much larger clone is one nucleotide away. The rearrangement links TRBV4-2 to TRBJ1-5, with a tentative D call TRBD1 (5 bases). This CDR3 is built from 15 residues. The ends were cut back, 6 bases at V and 1 base at J, with 13 bases in the middle. The germline CDR1 and CDR2 sequences are LGHNA and YNFKEQ. The CDR3 here is CASRPGVHSNQPQHF. CDR3 DNA sequence: TGTGCCAGCAGGCCGGGGGTTCACAGCAATCAGCCCCAGCATTTT.

Turning to this clonotype: This is likely a read error, given that the CDR3 carries no conserved phenylalanine or tryptophan at its end. The chain is built from TRBV11-2 and TRBJ2-1, with D hard to call. Germline lookup yields CDR1 SGHAT and CDR2 FQNNGV. The CDR3 has 12 amino acids. Here the CDR3 DNA reads TGTGCTAGCAGGCCCTCCCACAATGAGCAGTTCGTC. Its translation is CASRPSHNEQFV.

Of note for this clonotype: One junction end disagrees with the germline gene, perhaps due to a read error. The chain links TRBV11-2 to TRBJ2-3, with D possibly TRBD2 on 5 matching bases. This CDR3 spans 16 amino acids. The germline gives CDR1 SGHAT, CDR2 FQNNGV. The CDR3 DNA reads as TGTGCCAGCAGCTTAGTCCCGGGATGGTTGCCAGATAGGCAGTATTTT. As protein: CASSLVPGWLPDRQYF.

Worth noting for this clonotype: The CDR3 ends on some other residue instead of the conserved phenylalanine or tryptophan, so this is likely a read error. The chain couples TRBV5-6 to TRBJ2-5, with TRBD1 as a possible D gene (6 bases). Germline V gene lookup returns CDR1 SGHDT and CDR2 YYEEEE. The CDR3 is 16 residues long. The CDR3: CASSSGGAGTREAQYY. Here the CDR3 DNA reads TGTGCCAGCAGCTCAGGAGGCGCCGGGACACGAGAGGCCCAGTACTAC.

About this clonotype itself: This likely comes from a read error, as the CDR3 has no conserved phenylalanine or tryptophan at its end. The V and J genes are TRBV5-1 and TRBJ1-1, with D unresolved. The V gene lost 0 bases and the J gene lost 5 bases, with 5 bases spanning the gap. Germline V gene data show CDR1 as SGHRS and CDR2 as YFSETQ. This CDR3 region has 12 residues. The CDR3 is CASSLGATEAFL. CDR3 coding DNA: TGCGCCAGCAGCTTGGGGGCTACTGAAGCTTTCCTT.

Comments on this clonotype: Since a much larger clone is just one base distant, this may be a read error. The chain is built from TRBV4-1 and TRBJ2-7; D ambiguous. The CDR3 covers 16 residues. Trimming shortened V by 6 bases and J by 3 bases, and 21 bases separated the two germline ends. Germline-derived CDR1 and CDR2 are MGHRA and YSYEKL. CDR3: CASRHMWTDSYYEQYF. CDR3 DNA sequence: TGCGCCAGCAGGCACATGTGGACCGATAGCTACTACGAGCAGTACTTC.

This clonotype was observed at least ten times. The rearrangement links TRBV12-3 or TRBV12-4 to TRBJ2-7; 9 bases match TRBD1. Unmatched junction bases numbered 14, after V lost 7 bases and J lost 7 bases. The CDR3 is 15 residues long. CDR3 nucleotide sequence: TGTGCCAGCAATTTCGGGACAGGGCCTTTCGAGGAGCAGTACTTC. It codes for CASNFGTGPFEEQYF.

This clonotype was recorded at least ten times. The chain joins TRBV6-1 to TRBJ2-7; TRBD1 aligns across 9 bases. The CDR3 loop spans 15 amino acids. CDR1 and CDR2 from the germline V gene are MNHNS and SASEGT. The ends lost 6 bases at V and 0 bases at J; junction bases unmatched: 6. CDR3 nucleotide sequence: TGTGCCAGCAGCGACTGGGGACAGGGCTCCTACGAGCAGTACTTC. This codes for CASSDWGQGSYEQYF.

V gene TRBV6-5 combines with J gene TRBJ2-7; D gene uncertain. CDR3 length: 15 residues. V shed 4 bases and J shed 7 bases, with 20 bases lying between them. Germline loops: CDR1 MNHEY, CDR2 SVGAGI. In nucleotides, the CDR3 is TGTGCCAGCAGTTCAGACATGGAATTCATACGTGAGCAGTACTTC. Amino acid sequence: CASSSDMEFIREQYF.

This clonotype was observed a handful of times. A much larger clone sits a single nucleotide away, making a read error possible. The V gene is TRBV6-2 or TRBV6-3, the J gene TRBJ1-1; D is undetermined. V was trimmed by 2 bases and J by 6 bases, leaving 10 bases between them. Germline V lookup: CDR1 MNHEY, CDR2 SVGEGT. The CDR3 loop spans 13 amino acids. The CDR3 region has the DNA TGTGCCAGCAGTTACGCGGTACATGCTGAAGCTTTCTTT. This translates into CASSYAVHAEAFF.

As to this clonotype: At one boundary the junction diverges from the germline segment, which might be a read error. The V call is TRBV12-3 or TRBV12-4, the J call TRBJ2-7; D gene uncertain. The CDR3 contains 13 residues. The CDR3: CVSSSERLYEQYF. CDR3 DNA: TGTGTCAGCAGTTCCGAGAGACTCTACGAGCAGTACTTC.

Worth noting for this clonotype: Since a much larger clone is just one base distant, this may be a read error. This chain connects TRBV6-2 or TRBV6-3 to TRBJ2-4, with a weak D call TRBD2 (5 bases). The CDR3 has 15 residues. Trimming left V 6 bases short and J 1 base short, with 13 bases between. Germline V gene sequence: CDR1 MNHEY, CDR2 SVGEGT. CDR3 loop: CASSLSGMAKNIQYF. CDR3 coding DNA: TGTGCCAGCAGCCTCAGCGGAATGGCCAAAAACATTCAGTACTTC.

Notes on this clonotype: One junction end disagrees with the germline gene, perhaps due to a read error. The chain has TRBV11-2 and TRBJ2-7, with unresolved D. The CDR3 consists of 12 residues. The germline V gene has CDR1 SGHAT and CDR2 FQNNGV. The CDR3 sequence: CASSMNQDEQYF. CDR3 nucleotides: TGCGCCAGCAGCATGAATCAAGACGAGCAGTACTTC.